This passage covers 24 T cell receptor beta chains from one sample sequenced in a study of blood T cell repertoires in COVID-19 (dated by TCRdb to 2020 to 2022). Library creation used the immunoSEQ multiplex PCR assay. Entries here come from immuneACCESS through TCRdb and include only in-frame sequences with V and J called. Some clones fail to appear in such tables; in the studies checked, an unresolved V gene covers under half of the shortfall, and the cause of the remainder is unknown. For this sample the table gives a few hundred thousand clones, of which 75% to 90% were detected only once. The biggest ten clones account for over 8.5% of the sample. Material for sequencing was peripheral blood. All receptors come from a human donor in a cohort sampled during active COVID-19.

The chain employs TRBV24-1 and TRBJ2-1, with D possibly being TRBD1 (5 bases). CDR1 and CDR2 from the germline V gene are KGHDR and SFDVKD. The germline V and J ends were trimmed by 5 bases and 0 bases, with 16 bases remaining between them. This CDR3 region has 17 residues. In DNA, the CDR3 is TGTGCCACCAGTGGGTCCTCAGGGAAGGGCTCCTACAATGAGCAGTTCTTC. Translation: CATSGSSGKGSYNEQFF.

The genes are TRBV11-3 and TRBJ1-6; 8 nucleotides line up with TRBD1. Germline-derived CDR1 and CDR2 are SGHNT and YENEEA. Trimming cost V 3 bases and J 8 bases; bases outside gene matches: 3. The CDR3 has 14 amino acids. The chain's CDR3 is CASSLGQAHSPLHF. In DNA, the CDR3 is TGTGCCAGCAGCTTGGGACAGGCTCATTCACCCCTCCACTTT.

The chain carries TRBV5-1 and TRBJ1-1; TRBD1 matches 8 bases. Germline CDR1 is SGHRS and CDR2 is YFSETQ. The CDR3 is 14 amino acids. After removal of 0 bases from V and 5 bases from J, the junction contained 3 bases not matched to a gene. The CDR3 bases are TGCGCCAGCAGCTTGGGGACAGGGCGGACTGAAGCTTTCTTT. This encodes CASSLGTGRTEAFF.

This clone turned up a few times. The chain carries TRBV10-2 and TRBJ2-2; D perhaps matches TRBD2 (6 bases). The V gene lost 10 bases and the J gene lost 2 bases, with 20 bases spanning the gap. This CDR3 region has 16 residues. Germline CDR1 and CDR2: WSHSY and SAAADI. Here the CDR3 DNA reads TGCGCCATTCTTAGGTCGGGGACTCTAAACACCGGGGAGCTGTTTTTT. Encoded protein: CAILRSGTLNTGELFF.

This chain links TRBV18 with TRBJ1-1, with a weak D call TRBD1 (6 bases). The V gene lost 2 bases and the J gene lost 5 bases, with 24 bases spanning the gap. Germline CDR1 is KGHSH and CDR2 is LQKENI. The CDR3 covers 18 residues. CDR3 sequence (DNA): TGTGCCAGCTCACCAAAGCCCCCAGGGTGGGGGCGGGAGACTGAAGCTTTCTTT. Translation gives CASSPKPPGWGRETEAFF.

This sequence joins TRBV5-5 and TRBJ1-5, with a possible D match to TRBD1 (5 bases). The CDR3 spans 16 residues. Germline V gene sequence: CDR1 SGHKS, CDR2 YYEKEE (reference sequence). V was pared by 5 bases and J by 0 bases, with 15 bases between. The DNA for the CDR3 is TGTGCCAGCAGACGCGGGGACCTTTATAGCAATCAGCCCCAGCATTTT. Translating it yields CASRRGDLYSNQPQHF.

This chain uses TRBV12-5 with TRBJ2-1, with 9 bases aligning to TRBD2. The J segment lost 4 bases and the V segment lost 5 bases, leaving 3 bases of the junction unmatched. The CDR3 has 14 amino acids. Germline V gives CDR1 LGHNT, CDR2 FRNRAP. CDR3: CASGPGLAYNEQFF. CDR3 sequence (DNA): TGTGCTAGTGGTCCGGGACTAGCTTACAATGAGCAGTTCTTC.

This clone was found a few times. The chain uses TRBV12-3 or TRBV12-4 and TRBJ2-2; D unclear. The length of the CDR3 is 13 residues. V lost 2 bases and J 6 bases, leaving 7 bases between the germline ends. The CDR3 spells CASSLIQSGELFF. CDR3 DNA: TGTGCCAGCAGTTTAATCCAGTCCGGGGAGCTGTTTTTT.

The rearrangement joins TRBV28 to TRBJ1-1; 7 bases are shared with TRBD1. This CDR3 region has 13 residues. Trimming took 6 bases from V and 11 from J; bases not matched to a gene: 12. Germline V CDR1 and CDR2: MDHEN, SYDVKM. The CDR3 loop is CASSTGDLGKAFF. CDR3 DNA: TGTGCCAGCAGCACAGGGGACCTGGGAAAGGCTTTCTTT.

The chain employs TRBV4-3 and TRBJ2-3; D perhaps matches TRBD2 (6 bases). From germline, CDR1 is LGHNA and CDR2 YSLEER. Trimming pared 0 bases from V and 2 bases from J, leaving 15 bases between. This CDR3 comprises 17 residues. The CDR3 loop reads CASSQDTGWDFTDTQYF. The CDR3 nucleotides are TGCGCCAGCAGCCAAGATACGGGGTGGGACTTCACAGATACGCAGTATTTT.

J is TRBJ2-1 and V is TRBV28; TRBD2 matches at 14 bases. This CDR3 region has 16 residues. In germline, CDR1 is MDHEN, CDR2 SYDVKM. The junction had 8 bases not matched to a gene; V was cut back by 4 bases and J by 9 bases. The CDR3 bases are TGTGCCAGCAGTTCCGTGACTAGCGGGGGGGCCGGTGAGCAGTTCTTC. It codes for CASSSVTSGGAGEQFF.

V is TRBV19 and J is TRBJ2-7, with 9 positions matching TRBD2. Per germline, CDR1 LNHDA and CDR2 SQIVND (reference sequence). The CDR3 has 16 amino acids. The V segment lost 6 bases and the J segment 1 base; nucleotides outside the gene matches: 10. The CDR3 protein is CASSFNSGGPSYEQYF. In nucleotides, the CDR3 is TGTGCCAGTAGCTTCAATAGCGGGGGCCCTTCCTACGAGCAGTACTTC. Using reference TRBV19 and TRBJ2-7 for the parts outside the CDR3, the full variable domain is DGGITQSPKYLFRKEGQNVTLSCEQNLNHDAMYWYRQDPGQGLRLIYYSQIVNDFQKGDIAEGYSVSREKKESFPLTVTSAQKNPTAFYLCASSFNSGGPSYEQYFGPGTRLTVT.

V is TRBV10-2 and J is TRBJ1-2; TRBD1 is a possible D gene (5 bases). From germline, CDR1 is WSHSY and CDR2 SAAADI. V was clipped by 7 bases and J by 5 bases, with 17 bases between them. The CDR3 covers 14 residues. CDR3 nucleotide sequence: TGCGCCAGCAAGGAGACGGGGAGGGGATATGGCTACACCTTC. Encoded protein: CASKETGRGYGYTF.

The V gene is TRBV12-3 or TRBV12-4, the J gene TRBJ2-1; TRBD2 is a possible D gene (5 bases). Trimming took off 6 bases at V and 8 bases at J, with 14 bases between the two ends. The CDR3 sequence is 13 residues long. The CDR3, as DNA: TGTGCCAGCAGAGGATCGGGGTCCGATGAGCAGTTCTTC. It is translated as CASRGSGSDEQFF.

The chain combines TRBV5-6 with TRBJ2-7, with TRBD2 identical over 8 bases. Germline CDR1 reads SGHDT; CDR2 reads YYEEEE. Trimming cost V 1 base and J 7 bases; bases outside gene matches: 13. The CDR3 covers 16 residues. The CDR3 is CASSLQGLAGLAEQYF. DNA for the CDR3: TGTGCCAGCAGCTTGCAAGGTTTAGCGGGATTGGCGGAGCAGTACTTC.

The chain has TRBV18 and TRBJ2-6, with TRBD2 identical over 8 bases. The CDR3 totals 19 residues. In germline, CDR1 is KGHSH, CDR2 LQKENI. With 2 bases clipped from V and 4 bases from J, the junction kept 13 bases outside the gene matches. The CDR3 region has the DNA TGTGCCAGCTCACCAAGGCCCCGGGGGGGCCGATCAGGGGCCAACGTCCTGACTTTC. This translates into CASSPRPRGGRSGANVLTF.

The V gene is TRBV28, the J gene TRBJ2-7; TRBD2 is a possible D gene (5 bases). CDR1 is MDHEN and CDR2 is SYDVKM in the germline V gene. The V gene lost 2 bases and the J gene lost 1 base, with 12 bases spanning the gap. The CDR3 sequence is 15 residues long. CDR3 loop: CASSLGGSLSYEQYF. The CDR3 coding sequence is TGTGCCAGCAGTTTAGGTGGGAGCCTTTCCTACGAGCAGTACTTC.

This chain joins TRBV7-2 and TRBJ2-5, with D possibly being TRBD1 (6 bases). This CDR3 comprises 16 residues. V was clipped by 0 bases and J by 4 bases, with 15 bases between them. Germline CDR1 and CDR2: SGHTA and FQGNSA. For the CDR3, the DNA is TGTGCCAGCAGCTTAGCGGTACAGGGTGTATCAGAGACCCAGTACTTC. This translates into CASSLAVQGVSETQYF.

CDR3 sequence (DNA): TGTGCCAGCAGTTTAGATGGGGCGGGGGAGCTGTTTTTT. Amino acids: CASSLDGAGELFF. V gene TRBV12-3 or TRBV12-4 combines with J gene TRBJ2-2; TRBD1 might be the D (5 bases). Trimming cost V 1 base and J 8 bases, with 8 bases left between them. The CDR3 contains 13 residues.

This chain uses TRBV2 with TRBJ1-5; D may be TRBD1 (5 bases). The V and J ends lost 9 bases and 2 bases respectively, with 11 bases between them. The CDR3 consists of 13 residues. CDR1 and CDR2 from the germline V gene are SNHLY and FYNNEI. The CDR3: CASRQGGNQPQHF. The CDR3 DNA is TGTGCCAGTAGGCAGGGCGGCAATCAGCCCCAGCATTTT.

This chain links TRBV5-6 with TRBJ2-2, with 10 bases aligning to TRBD1. Per germline, CDR1 SGHDT and CDR2 YYEEEE. V lost 4 bases and J lost 6; bases outside the gene matches: 6. CDR3 length equals 15 residues. CDR3 sequence: CASSTGQGWPGELFF. CDR3 sequence (DNA): TGTGCCAGCAGCACGGGACAGGGGTGGCCCGGGGAGCTGTTTTTT.

The rearrangement uses TRBV2 and TRBJ2-1, with D unresolved. The CDR3 is 17 amino acids. V was shortened by 6 bases and J by 0 bases, with 18 bases between the two germline ends. CDR1 and CDR2 from the germline V gene are SNHLY and FYNNEI. In DNA form, the CDR3 reads TGTGCCAGCAGCAAACTCGGAGTCAGTAGCTCCTACAATGAGCAGTTCTTC. Translation: CASSKLGVSSSYNEQFF.

The genes are TRBV6-5 and TRBJ2-1; the D gene is possibly TRBD1 (5 bases). Trimming stripped 8 bases from V and 8 bases from J, with 16 bases between. Germline values: CDR1 MNHEY, CDR2 SVGAGI. The CDR3 loop spans 13 amino acids. CDR3 bases: TGTGCCAGCCAGGGTACCCCATACGATGAGCAGTTCTTC. This codes for CASQGTPYDEQFF.

The rearrangement uses TRBV19 and TRBJ2-7; the D gene is possibly TRBD1 (5 bases). The ends were cut back, 6 bases at V and 2 bases at J, with 14 bases in the middle. Germline V gene lookup returns CDR1 LNHDA and CDR2 SQIVND (reference sequence). This CDR3 contains 14 residues. DNA of the CDR3: TGTGCCAGTAGCGAGTTCAGGGTCCCCTACGAGCAGTACTTC. It specifies CASSEFRVPYEQYF. The variable domain in full, completed from reference TRBV19 and TRBJ2-7, reads DGGITQSPKYLFRKEGQNVTLSCEQNLNHDAMYWYRQDPGQGLRLIYYSQIVNDFQKGDIAEGYSVSREKKESFPLTVTSAQKNPTAFYLCASSEFRVPYEQYFGPGTRLTVT.